This T cell receptor beta chain derives from a study of T cells after yellow fever vaccination. The table lists this clonotype with many counts. CDR3 length: 14 amino acids. The V end lost 2 bases, the J end lost 1 base, and 8 bases lay between the germline ends. The germline V gene encodes CDR1 MNHEY and CDR2 SMNVEV (reference sequence). TCRdb re-derived calls from the 5' RACE reads in MiXCR, one entry per CDR3 protein. The sample yields 400,000 or so distinct CDR3 sequences, 11% seen once. The sequence came from a man aged 18 to 35 who received the YFV17D yellow fever vaccine. The rearrangement uses TRBV27 and TRBJ1-1; perhaps TRBD1 as D (5 bases). The sequences come from PBMCs, collected on the day of the first yellow fever vaccination. The CDR3 region is CASSLGHQNTEAFF. CDR3 bases: TGTGCCAGCAGTTTAGGACACCAGAACACTGAAGCTTTCTTT.